The 5 T cell receptor beta chains below come from one sample, sequenced in a study of cytomegalovirus exposure and HLA in healthy donors. TCRdb keeps only in-frame clones here, not all; method: immunoSEQ multiplex PCR. The sample contains 300,000 to 400,000 clones, roughly 89% of which appear only once. The sequenced material came from PBMCs. All receptors derive from a woman under 30 in good health and CMV-seronegative.

V usage is TRBV6-1 and J usage is TRBJ2-7, with D perhaps TRBD1 (5 bases). The CDR3 has 13 amino acids. The V end was cut by 4 bases, the J end by 6 bases, with 13 bases between. Germline values: CDR1 MNHNS, CDR2 SASEGT. For the CDR3, the DNA is TGTGCCAGCAGTGGACAGCCGGCTGGCGAGCAGTACTTC. Translation gives CASSGQPAGEQYF.

This sequence joins TRBV7-9 and TRBJ2-1; weak D call: TRBD1 (5 bases). Germline V gene data show CDR1 as SEHNR and CDR2 as FQNEAQ (reference sequence). The CDR3 is 14 residues long. V was pared by 5 bases and J by 6 bases, with 14 bases between. The DNA for the CDR3 is TGTGCCAGCAGCGGGGCGGCGGTGGCCAATGAGCAGTTCTTC. It translates to CASSGAAVANEQFF.

The chain has TRBV19 and TRBJ1-6; the D is unclear. V lost 3 bases and J lost 8, with 14 bases in between. Germline CDR1 is LNHDA and CDR2 is SQIVND (reference sequence). The CDR3 is 15 residues long. CDR3 bases: TGTGCCAGTAGTATTGGGAGACGGAGCCATTCACCCCTCCACTTT. Protein product: CASSIGRRSHSPLHF. Full variable domain (missing parts from reference TRBV19 and TRBJ1-6): DGGITQSPKYLFRKEGQNVTLSCEQNLNHDAMYWYRQDPGQGLRLIYYSQIVNDFQKGDIAEGYSVSREKKESFPLTVTSAQKNPTAFYLCASSIGRRSHSPLHFGNGTRLTVT.

The chain joins TRBV11-2 to TRBJ1-1; tentatively, D is TRBD1 (5 bases). Trimming took off 9 bases at V and 1 base at J, with 15 bases between the two ends. This CDR3 is 14 amino acids long. The V gene's germline CDR1 is SGHAT and CDR2 FQNNGV. The DNA for the CDR3 is TGTGCCAGTACTATGGGGGGACCGAACACTGAAGCTTTCTTT. Translation gives CASTMGGPNTEAFF.

The J gene is TRBJ2-1, the V gene TRBV4-1; D call uncertain. Trimming pared 1 base from V and 6 bases from J, leaving 7 bases between. The CDR3 runs to 13 residues. CDR1 is MGHRA and CDR2 is YSYEKL in the germline V gene. CDR3 sequence reads: CASSQVSGNEQFF. CDR3 bases: TGCGCCAGCAGCCAAGTTAGTGGCAATGAGCAGTTCTTC.